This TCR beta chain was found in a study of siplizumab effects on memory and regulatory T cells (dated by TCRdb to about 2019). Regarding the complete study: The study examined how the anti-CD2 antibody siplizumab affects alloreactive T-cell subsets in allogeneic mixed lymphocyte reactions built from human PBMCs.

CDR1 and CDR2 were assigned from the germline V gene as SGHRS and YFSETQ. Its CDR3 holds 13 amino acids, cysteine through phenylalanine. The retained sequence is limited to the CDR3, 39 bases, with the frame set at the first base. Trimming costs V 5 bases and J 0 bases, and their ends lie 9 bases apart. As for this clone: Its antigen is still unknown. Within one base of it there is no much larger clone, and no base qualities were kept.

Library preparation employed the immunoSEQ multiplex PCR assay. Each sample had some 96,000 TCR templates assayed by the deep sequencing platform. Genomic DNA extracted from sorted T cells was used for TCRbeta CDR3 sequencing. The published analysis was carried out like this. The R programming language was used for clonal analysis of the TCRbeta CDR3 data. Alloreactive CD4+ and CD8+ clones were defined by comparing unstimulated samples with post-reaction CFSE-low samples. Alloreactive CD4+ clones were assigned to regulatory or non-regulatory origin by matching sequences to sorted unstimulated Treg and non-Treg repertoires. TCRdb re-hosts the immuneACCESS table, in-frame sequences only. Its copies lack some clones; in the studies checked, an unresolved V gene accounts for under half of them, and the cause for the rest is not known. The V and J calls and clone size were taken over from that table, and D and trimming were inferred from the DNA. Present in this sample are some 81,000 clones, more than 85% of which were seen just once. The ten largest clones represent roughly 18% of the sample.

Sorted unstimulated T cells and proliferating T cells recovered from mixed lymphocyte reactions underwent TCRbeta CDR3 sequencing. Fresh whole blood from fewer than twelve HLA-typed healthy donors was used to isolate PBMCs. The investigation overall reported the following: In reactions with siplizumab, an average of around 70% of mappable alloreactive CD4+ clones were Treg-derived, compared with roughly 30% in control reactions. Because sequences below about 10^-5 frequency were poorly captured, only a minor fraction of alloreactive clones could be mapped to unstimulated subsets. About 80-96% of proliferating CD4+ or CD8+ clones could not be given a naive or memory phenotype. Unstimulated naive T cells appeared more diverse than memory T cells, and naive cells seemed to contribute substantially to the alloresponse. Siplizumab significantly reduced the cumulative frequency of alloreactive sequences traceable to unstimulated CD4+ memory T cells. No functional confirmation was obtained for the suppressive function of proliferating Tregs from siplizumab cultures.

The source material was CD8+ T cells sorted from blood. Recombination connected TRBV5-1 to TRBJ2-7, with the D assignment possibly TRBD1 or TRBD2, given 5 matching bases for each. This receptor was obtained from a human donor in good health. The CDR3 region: CASRGEYSYEQYF. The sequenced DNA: TGCGCCAGCAGGGGGGAATACTCCTACGAGCAGTACTTC.